A selection of T cell receptor beta chains follows, all from one sample in a study of cytomegalovirus exposure and HLA in healthy donors. Assay used: immunoSEQ multiplex PCR; TCRdb lists only in-frame clones, some missing. Of some 67,000 clones listed, around 93% were seen once; the top ten hold more than 0.8%. Sequenced: PBMCs. These receptors were obtained from a woman aged 18-35 years in good health and CMV-seronegative. Both conserved end residues are part of each CDR3. D genes are given only for firm matches. Clone size is stated in some rows and not others, as once, few, many or a class when expanded.

abundance	len	v_gene	j_gene	d_gene	CDR3aa	CDR3nt
NA	15	TRBV7-2	TRBJ2-6	NA	CASSLREAGANVLTF	TGTGCCAGCAGCTTGAGGGAGGCCGGGGCCAACGTCCTGACTTTC
NA	16	TRBV7-8	TRBJ2-7	TRBD1	CASSLNRDRVPYEQYF	TGTGCCAGCAGCTTAAACCGGGACAGGGTTCCCTACGAGCAGTACTTC
NA	15	TRBV6-5	TRBJ1-6	TRBD1	CASRGQGAANSPLHF	TGTGCCAGCAGGGGACAGGGGGCCGCTAATTCACCCCTCCACTTT
few	15	TRBV4-3	TRBJ2-7	TRBD1	CASSQVIGGAYEQYF	TGCGCCAGCAGCCAAGTTATAGGGGGCGCGTACGAGCAGTACTTC
NA	14	TRBV5-4	TRBJ1-1	TRBD1	CASKLWTGNTEAFF	TGTGCCAGCAAACTTTGGACAGGGAACACTGAAGCTTTCTTT
once	19	TRBV7-6	TRBJ2-6	NA	CASSLALGRRGYGANVLTF	TGTGCCAGCAGCTTAGCGCTTGGAAGGAGGGGTTATGGGGCCAACGTCCTGACTTTC
NA	14	TRBV5-1	TRBJ1-2	NA	CASSLEPGNYGYTF	TGCGCCAGCAGCTTGGAACCAGGCAACTATGGCTACACCTTC
NA	16	TRBV11-2	TRBJ2-7	TRBD2	CASSRAGAGGVYEQYF	TGTGCCAGCAGCCGGGCCGGTGCGGGAGGGGTCTACGAGCAGTACTTC
NA	13	TRBV7-9	TRBJ1-1	NA	CASSPTGNTEAFF	TGTGCCAGCAGTCCAACAGGGAACACTGAAGCTTTCTTT
NA	16	TRBV30	TRBJ2-5	NA	CAWSEGAPAYQETQYF	TGTGCCTGGAGTGAAGGAGCGCCGGCGTACCAAGAGACCCAGTACTTC
NA	14	TRBV14	TRBJ1-6	NA	CASSETLPGSPLHF	TGTGCCAGCAGCGAGACTCTGCCGGGTTCACCCCTCCACTTT
NA	12	TRBV13	TRBJ2-2	TRBD1	CASRTGAGELFF	TGTGCCAGCAGAACAGGGGCCGGGGAGCTGTTTTTT
NA	13	TRBV6-4	TRBJ2-5	NA	CASSASVQETQYF	TGTGCCAGCAGTGCGTCGGTCCAAGAGACCCAGTACTTC
NA	12	TRBV4-2	TRBJ2-1	NA	CASSHSGLPSFF	TGTGCCAGCAGCCATTCGGGTCTTCCGTCGTTCTTC
NA	12	TRBV30	TRBJ2-7	NA	CAWSYSSYEQYF	TGTGCCTGGAGTTACAGTTCCTACGAGCAGTACTTC
NA	17	TRBV7-9	TRBJ2-3	TRBD2	CASSLADSGRETDTQYF	TGTGCCAGCAGCTTAGCTGATAGCGGGAGAGAGACAGATACGCAGTATTTT
NA	14	TRBV5-5	TRBJ1-2	NA	CASSLGGGGYGYTF	TGTGCCAGCAGCTTGGGAGGGGGGGGCTATGGCTACACCTTC
NA	12	TRBV9	TRBJ2-2	NA	CASSVAPGELFF	TGTGCCAGCAGCGTAGCTCCCGGGGAGCTGTTTTTT
NA	18	TRBV27	TRBJ2-1	TRBD2	CASSLLGTSGGARNEQFF	TGTGCCAGCAGTTTATTGGGGACTAGCGGGGGGGCCAGGAATGAGCAGTTCTTC
once	15	TRBV7-9	TRBJ1-1	NA	CASSPRWAGGAEAFF	TGTGCCAGCAGCCCCCGTTGGGCGGGTGGTGCTGAAGCTTTCTTT
NA	13	TRBV5-6	TRBJ2-7	NA	CASSWGTLGEQYF	TGTGCCAGCAGCTGGGGGACTTTAGGGGAGCAGTACTTC
NA	14	TRBV19	TRBJ2-1	NA	CATRATGTYNEQFF	TGTGCCACCCGGGCTACGGGAACCTACAATGAGCAGTTCTTC
NA	15	TRBV15	TRBJ1-2	TRBD1	CATSNTRGVSYGYTF	TGTGCCACCAGCAATACCAGGGGGGTATCTTATGGCTACACCTTC
few	13	TRBV6-4	TRBJ2-3	TRBD2	CASSQLAEDTQYF	TGTGCCAGCAGCCAACTAGCGGAAGATACGCAGTATTTT
once	10	TRBV29-1	TRBJ2-2	NA	CSVISGELFF	TGCAGCGTTATCTCCGGGGAGCTGTTTTTT
NA	16	TRBV9	TRBJ2-7	NA	CASSVAGLASSYEQYF	TGTGCCAGCAGCGTAGCTGGGCTAGCGAGCTCCTACGAGCAGTACTTC
NA	15	TRBV7-9	TRBJ1-1	NA	CASSPNRFGDTEAFF	TGTGCCAGCAGCCCTAACAGGTTTGGGGACACTGAAGCTTTCTTT
NA	14	TRBV5-1	TRBJ2-7	TRBD1	CASSVGTGAYEQYF	TGCGCCAGCAGCGTCGGGACAGGGGCCTACGAGCAGTACTTC
NA	11	TRBV10-3	TRBJ2-3	NA	CAVRNTDTQYF	TGTGCCGTGAGGAACACAGATACGCAGTATTTT
NA	11	TRBV28	TRBJ1-5	NA	CASSSGQPQHF	TGTGCCAGCAGTTCCGGTCAGCCCCAGCATTTT
NA	16	TRBV7-9	TRBJ2-3	TRBD2	CASSLNGGGFTDTQYF	TGTGCCAGCAGCTTAAACGGGGGGGGCTTCACAGATACGCAGTATTTT
NA	16	TRBV19	TRBJ2-3	TRBD2	CASSTIAGVSSDTQYF	TGTGCCAGTAGTACTATAGCGGGAGTAAGCTCAGATACGCAGTATTTT
NA	12	TRBV19	TRBJ2-7	NA	CASSPNSYEQYF	TGTGCCAGTAGTCCAAACTCCTACGAGCAGTACTTC
NA	17	TRBV7-9	TRBJ2-7	TRBD2	CASSPQVGLAGSYEQYF	TGTGCCAGCAGCCCTCAGGTCGGACTAGCGGGTTCCTACGAGCAGTACTTC
NA	14	TRBV27	TRBJ2-1	NA	CASSFLAGVGEQFF	NA
once	17	TRBV27	TRBJ2-1	TRBD2	CASSSPDSGASYNEQFF	TGTGCCAGCAGTTCCCCGGATAGCGGGGCGTCCTACAATGAGCAGTTCTTC
NA	15	TRBV9	TRBJ1-4	NA	CASSVAQGVDEKLFF	TGTGCCAGCAGCGTAGCTCAGGGTGTGGATGAAAAACTGTTTTTT
NA	15	TRBV6-1	TRBJ1-2	TRBD1	CASSEGTGLYYGYTF	TGTGCCAGCAGTGAAGGGACAGGGCTGTACTATGGCTACACCTTC
NA	14	TRBV7-3	TRBJ2-1	TRBD2	CASSSGLDYNEQFF	TGTGCCAGCAGCTCGGGACTAGACTACAATGAGCAGTTCTTC
NA	13	TRBV6-1	TRBJ2-7	TRBD1	CASKNRGWYEQYF	TGTGCCAGCAAAAACAGGGGTTGGTACGAGCAGTACTTC
once	13	TRBV2	TRBJ2-3	NA	CASSVISTDTQYF	TGTGCCAGCAGTGTCATTAGCACAGATACGCAGTATTTT
NA	13	TRBV13	TRBJ2-7	TRBD2	CASSRGTTYEQYF	TGTGCCAGCAGTCGTGGGACTACCTACGAGCAGTACTTC
NA	19	TRBV14	TRBJ2-1	TRBD2	CASSQDDLAGFYNGGEQFF	TGTGCCAGCAGCCAAGACGACCTAGCGGGATTCTATAATGGTGGTGAGCAGTTCTTC
NA	17	TRBV6-1	TRBJ2-3	TRBD2	CASSESLAGGEADTQYF	TGTGCCAGCAGTGAATCATTAGCGGGAGGAGAGGCAGATACGCAGTATTTT